The rows below give T cell receptor beta chains drawn from one sample of a study of blood T cell repertoires in COVID-19. Clones were sequenced by immunoSEQ multiplex PCR, and TCRdb holds only the in-frame ones, with some missing. The data show 150,000 to 200,000 clones, 88% seen once. Input material: peripheral blood. Source of these receptors: a young woman with acute or convalescent COVID-19. CDR3s include the opening cysteine and the closing phenylalanine or tryptophan. D genes are given only for firm matches. Part of the rows lack a size; the others show once, few, many or a class for expanded clones.

CDR3aa: CASSSPSRNEQYF
CDR3nt: TGTGCCAGCAGCTCCCCGTCCCGTAACGAGCAGTACTTC
v_gene: TRBV11-3
abundance: -
j_gene: TRBJ2-7
d_gene: -

CDR3aa: CASSADRGPYGYTF
CDR3nt: TGTGCCAGCAGCGCTGACAGGGGTCCCTATGGCTACACCTTC
v_gene: TRBV7-2
abundance: -
j_gene: TRBJ1-2
d_gene: TRBD1

CDR3aa: CASSQGRGGYTF
CDR3nt: TGTGCCAGCAGCCAAGGACGGGGGGGCTACACCTTC
v_gene: TRBV3-1/TRBV3-2
abundance: -
j_gene: TRBJ1-2
d_gene: -

CDR3aa: CAWSPTSGRSNEQFF
CDR3nt: TGTGCCTGGAGTCCGACTAGCGGGAGGAGCAATGAGCAGTTCTTC
v_gene: TRBV30
abundance: -
j_gene: TRBJ2-1
d_gene: TRBD2

CDR3aa: CATSRDGSLGNEQFF
CDR3nt: TGTGCCACCAGCAGAGATGGTAGCTTGGGCAATGAGCAGTTCTTC
v_gene: TRBV15
abundance: once
j_gene: TRBJ2-1
d_gene: -

CDR3aa: CATSRDLTTEQYF
CDR3nt: TGTGCCACCAGCAGAGATCTTACAACCGAGCAGTACTTC
v_gene: TRBV15
abundance: -
j_gene: TRBJ2-7
d_gene: -

CDR3aa: CASSQLAGSTDTQYF
CDR3nt: TGTGCCAGCAGCCAATTAGCGGGATCCACAGATACGCAGTATTTT
v_gene: TRBV14
abundance: -
j_gene: TRBJ2-3
d_gene: TRBD2

CDR3aa: CASSEALDRPETQYF
CDR3nt: TGTGCCAGCAGTGAAGCGCTCGACAGGCCGGAGACCCAGTACTTC
v_gene: TRBV6-1
abundance: -
j_gene: TRBJ2-5
d_gene: -

CDR3aa: CASSFRGAWSPLHF
CDR3nt: TGTGCCAGCAGTTTCCGGGGGGCTTGGTCACCCCTCCACTTT
v_gene: TRBV27
abundance: -
j_gene: TRBJ1-6
d_gene: -

CDR3aa: CASRVLAGGGTGELFF
CDR3nt: TGTGCTTCCCGGGTACTAGCGGGAGGCGGCACCGGGGAGCTGTTTTTT
v_gene: TRBV27
abundance: -
j_gene: TRBJ2-2
d_gene: TRBD2

CDR3aa: CASSPYLYEQYF
CDR3nt: TGTGCCAGCAGTCCCTACCTCTACGAGCAGTACTTC
v_gene: TRBV28
abundance: -
j_gene: TRBJ2-7
d_gene: -

CDR3aa: CASSLYWTSADTQYF
CDR3nt: TGTGCCAGCAGCTTATACTGGACTAGTGCAGATACGCAGTATTTT
v_gene: TRBV5-6
abundance: -
j_gene: TRBJ2-3
d_gene: TRBD2

CDR3aa: CASSVDIQPQHF
CDR3nt: TGTGCCAGCAGCGTAGACATCCAGCCCCAGCATTTT
v_gene: TRBV7-9
abundance: -
j_gene: TRBJ1-5
d_gene: -

CDR3aa: CASSLNSYGYTF
CDR3nt: TGTGCCAGCAGTTTGAACAGCTATGGCTACACCTTC
v_gene: TRBV28
abundance: -
j_gene: TRBJ1-2
d_gene: -

CDR3aa: CATSIPPGQGVGNTIYF
CDR3nt: TGTGCCACCAGTATACCCCCCGGACAGGGTGTCGGAAACACCATATATTTT
v_gene: TRBV24-1
abundance: -
j_gene: TRBJ1-3
d_gene: TRBD1

CDR3aa: CASKMGGGTSKTQYF
CDR3nt: TGTGCCAGCAAAATGGGGGGGGGAACGTCAAAGACCCAGTACTTC
v_gene: TRBV28
abundance: -
j_gene: TRBJ2-5
d_gene: TRBD2

CDR3aa: CASSRGTSPGLGNTIYF
CDR3nt: TGTGCCAGCAGCCGAGGGACATCCCCAGGGTTGGGAAACACCATATATTTT
v_gene: TRBV6-6
abundance: -
j_gene: TRBJ1-3
d_gene: -

CDR3aa: CASSISGWPLSSYEQYF
CDR3nt: TGTGCCAGCAGCATAAGCGGGTGGCCTCTGAGCTCCTACGAGCAGTACTTC
v_gene: TRBV5-6
abundance: -
j_gene: TRBJ2-7
d_gene: -

CDR3aa: CASSVEGGTGAFF
CDR3nt: TGTGCCAGCAGTGTGGAGGGCGGCACGGGGGCTTTCTTT
v_gene: TRBV2
abundance: -
j_gene: TRBJ1-1
d_gene: -

CDR3aa: CASSWRETQYF
CDR3nt: TGTGCCAGCAGTTGGCGGGAGACCCAGTACTTC
v_gene: TRBV12-3/TRBV12-4
abundance: -
j_gene: TRBJ2-5
d_gene: -

CDR3aa: CASSKQVYSYEQYF
CDR3nt: TGTGCCAGCAGCAAACAGGTGTACTCCTACGAGCAGTACTTC
v_gene: TRBV2
abundance: -
j_gene: TRBJ2-7
d_gene: -

CDR3aa: CASKILFGNEQFF
CDR3nt: TGTGCCAGCAAGATACTATTTGGTAATGAGCAGTTCTTC
v_gene: TRBV6-5
abundance: once
j_gene: TRBJ2-1
d_gene: -

CDR3aa: CSYRGGGNEKLFF
CDR3nt: TGCAGCTACAGGGGGGGAGGGAATGAAAAACTGTTTTTT
v_gene: TRBV29-1
abundance: -
j_gene: TRBJ1-4
d_gene: TRBD1

CDR3aa: CATTGTEDLVVF
CDR3nt: TGTGCCACAACCGGGACAGAAGACTTAGTCGTTTTT
v_gene: TRBV2
abundance: -
j_gene: TRBJ1-4
d_gene: TRBD1

CDR3aa: CASSHAGETQYF
CDR3nt: TGTGCCAGCAGCCACGCCGGGGAGACCCAGTACTTC
v_gene: TRBV3-1/TRBV3-2
abundance: -
j_gene: TRBJ2-5
d_gene: -

CDR3aa: CASSLFMGQTEAFF
CDR3nt: TGTGCCAGCAGCTTGTTTATGGGCCAGACTGAAGCTTTCTTT
v_gene: TRBV5-6
abundance: -
j_gene: TRBJ1-1
d_gene: -

CDR3aa: CASSSAQGNTEAFF
CDR3nt: TGCGCCAGCAGCTCCGCCCAGGGTAACACTGAAGCTTTCTTT
v_gene: TRBV5-1
abundance: -
j_gene: TRBJ1-1
d_gene: -

CDR3aa: CASSIRRNEPQHF
CDR3nt: TGTGCCAGTAGTATACGGAGAAACGAGCCCCAGCATTTT
v_gene: TRBV19
abundance: -
j_gene: TRBJ1-5
d_gene: -

CDR3aa: CASRIQGFGYNEQFF
CDR3nt: TGTGCCAGCAGGATTCAGGGGTTCGGCTACAATGAGCAGTTCTTC
v_gene: TRBV6-5
abundance: -
j_gene: TRBJ2-1
d_gene: -

CDR3aa: CASSRPVGFGELFF
CDR3nt: TGTGCCAGCAGCCGTCCCGTGGGCTTCGGGGAGCTGTTTTTT
v_gene: TRBV7-9
abundance: -
j_gene: TRBJ2-2
d_gene: -

CDR3aa: CATSRVRGQGETQYF
CDR3nt: TGTGCCACCAGCAGAGTGAGGGGACAGGGAGAGACCCAGTACTTC
v_gene: TRBV15
abundance: -
j_gene: TRBJ2-5
d_gene: TRBD1

CDR3aa: CATSERGTEAFF
CDR3nt: TGTGCCACCAGTGAAAGAGGAACTGAAGCTTTCTTT
v_gene: TRBV24-1
abundance: -
j_gene: TRBJ1-1
d_gene: -

CDR3aa: CASSGGAGQGYEKLFF
CDR3nt: TGTGCCAGCAGTGGGGGGGCGGGACAGGGTTATGAAAAACTGTTTTTT
v_gene: TRBV28
abundance: -
j_gene: TRBJ1-4
d_gene: TRBD1

CDR3aa: CASTGWDTEAFF
CDR3nt: TGTGCCAGCACAGGATGGGACACTGAAGCTTTCTTT
v_gene: TRBV6-1
abundance: once
j_gene: TRBJ1-1
d_gene: -

CDR3aa: CATSDSDTGELFF
CDR3nt: TGCGCCACCTCCGACTCGGATACCGGGGAGCTGTTTTTT
v_gene: TRBV5-1
abundance: -
j_gene: TRBJ2-2
d_gene: -

CDR3aa: CSVLRVAGGSEQYF
CDR3nt: TGCAGCGTACTGAGGGTAGCGGGGGGATCCGAGCAGTACTTC
v_gene: TRBV29-1
abundance: -
j_gene: TRBJ2-7
d_gene: TRBD2

CDR3aa: CASSGGQGEFYGYTF
CDR3nt: TGTGCCAGCAGCGGGGGACAGGGAGAGTTCTATGGCTACACCTTC
v_gene: TRBV5-5
abundance: -
j_gene: TRBJ1-2
d_gene: TRBD1

CDR3aa: CASSLSTPTDYEQYF
CDR3nt: TGTGCCAGCAGCCTATCGACTCCGACAGACTACGAGCAGTACTTC
v_gene: TRBV6-5
abundance: -
j_gene: TRBJ2-7
d_gene: -

CDR3aa: CSVALHSGSSYEQYF
CDR3nt: TGCAGCGTTGCCCTACATAGCGGGAGCTCCTACGAGCAGTACTTC
v_gene: TRBV29-1
abundance: -
j_gene: TRBJ2-7
d_gene: TRBD2

CDR3aa: CAISESRVGGYTF
CDR3nt: TGTGCCATCAGTGAGTCTCGGGTTGGCGGCTACACCTTC
v_gene: TRBV10-3
abundance: -
j_gene: TRBJ1-2
d_gene: -

CDR3aa: CSVGGTSGLTDTQYF
CDR3nt: TGCAGCGTTGGGGGGACTAGCGGGTTAACAGATACGCAGTATTTT
v_gene: TRBV29-1
abundance: few
j_gene: TRBJ2-3
d_gene: TRBD2